Described below is a single T cell receptor beta chain sequence and its context. No cognate antigen has been identified for it. There are no base qualities to consult, and no much larger clone falls within one base. The entry originates in a study of blood T cell repertoires in COVID-19 (TCRdb year 2020). General notes on the study: The collaborator samples originated in the United States, Italy and Spain and spanned the acute and convalescent phases of COVID-19. The material from the prospective study consisted of cDNA or gDNA derived from T cells, B-cell-depleted T cells, or PBMCs. The dataset comprised deeply sampled blood TCRbeta repertoires from subjects exposed to, actively infected with, or recovered from COVID-19. The repertoires were released in a freely available public database meant as a resource for research on the immune response to SARS-CoV-2. The samples were drawn from the first 160 participants of the ongoing ImmuneRACE study and from over 950 subjects provided by 6 global collaborators. A de-identified subject ID, COVID-19 status, age in years and sex were almost always included in the sample metadata. HLA class I and class II types, where available, came from metadata supplied by the sample provider rather than from assay-based typing. On the study overall, not on this receptor specifically: The quantity of clinical and demographic metadata differed by source and by participant and was supplied without curation.

CDR1 and CDR2, per the germline V gene, are SGHVS and FQNEAQ. The CDR3 holds 14 amino acids from the cysteine to the phenylalanine. The sequence is cut down to CDR3 DNA, 42 bases in frame from base 1. V is clipped by 5 bases and J by 11 bases, and the sequence between their germline boundaries is 21 bases long. Whole blood was collected in K2EDTA tubes by collaborating institutions according to the institutions' own protocols. For TCRbeta analysis, collaborator samples were shipped as frozen whole blood, as isolated PBMCs, or as DNA extracted from either sample type. TCRbeta CDR3 regions were amplified from genomic DNA using the immunoSEQ Assay, a bias-controlled multiplex PCR. The source study handled its data this way. Within the assay, amplification of reference gene primers was used to estimate how many nucleated cells each sample contained. To quantify the absolute abundance of each unique TCRbeta CDR3 rearrangement, sequence reads were collapsed and filtered. Productive Simpson clonality was computed per sample as the square root of Simpson's diversity index over productive rearrangements. Entries here come from immuneACCESS through TCRdb and include only in-frame sequences with V and J called. Some clones fail to appear in such tables; in the studies checked, an unresolved V gene covers under half of the shortfall, and the cause of the remainder is unknown. The V and J calls and the clone size are those of that table, but D and trimming were determined from the DNA. In all, the sample holds about 250,000 clones, and roughly 87% of those were seen once. Roughly 3% of the sample is held by the ten biggest clonotypes.

The chain employs TRBV7-8 and TRBJ1-1; no confident D gene assignment can be made. The sequencing sample was made of peripheral blood. This clonotype was sampled from a man younger than 35 with active or convalescent COVID-19. The nucleotide sequence reads TGTGCCAGCAGCCTCTCGGCGGCCGCCCGTGCCGCTTTCTTT. This sequence encodes CASSLSAAARAAFF.